This T cell receptor beta chain was profiled in a study of blood T cell repertoires in COVID-19. Measured with immunoSEQ multiplex PCR; TCRdb has only the in-frame clones, and not every one. The table includes under 450,000 clones, roughly 80% detected once. V shed 6 bases, J shed 4 bases, and the junction held 6 bases outside the gene matches. Germline CDR1 and CDR2: KGHSH and LQKENI. This CDR3 spans 13 amino acids. In the case of this clone: Within the sample, other DNA sequences also encode this same CDR3.

This receptor was identified in a human donor with acute or convalescent COVID-19. The donor label of this sample is uncertain. The chain is built from TRBV18 and TRBJ2-7; 7 positions match TRBD1. Sequenced input: peripheral blood. CDR3 DNA sequence: TGTGCCAGCTCGTCGGGACAGAGTTACGAGCAGTACTTC. This codes for CASSSGQSYEQYF.